Listed below are T cell receptor beta chains from one sample, sequenced in a study of cytomegalovirus exposure and HLA in healthy donors. TCRdb's copy holds only in-frame clones and misses some; the assay was immunoSEQ multiplex PCR. Its table lists more than 110,000 clones. The sequenced material came from PBMCs. The receptor source for this set is a man between 40 and 49 years old in good health and CMV-seronegative. Each CDR3 is given with its conserved first and last residue. The order of the fields is CDR3 DNA, CDR3 protein, J gene, CDR3 length, D gene, V gene. The D gene is left open where the match is weak.

cdr3_nt: TGTGCCAGCAGTGAAGGGGGACAGGGGAACACTGAAGCTTTCTTT
cdr3_aa: CASSEGGQGNTEAFF
j_call: TRBJ1-1
cdr3_length: 15
d_call: TRBD1
v_call: TRBV6-1

cdr3_nt: TGTGCCAGCAGCTTACAGGGGGCAAGGTCACCCCTCCACTTT
cdr3_aa: CASSLQGARSPLHF
j_call: TRBJ1-6
cdr3_length: 14
d_call: TRBD1
v_call: TRBV5-8

cdr3_nt: TGTGCCAGCAGCTCGACAGGGGCGAACAATCAGCCCCAGCATTTT
cdr3_aa: CASSSTGANNQPQHF
j_call: TRBJ1-5
cdr3_length: 15
d_call: TRBD1
v_call: TRBV7-9

cdr3_nt: TGTGCCAGTAGTACGTCAGTTACGGCGGGCACTGAAGCTTTCTTT
cdr3_aa: CASSTSVTAGTEAFF
j_call: TRBJ1-1
cdr3_length: 15
d_call: .
v_call: TRBV19

cdr3_nt: TGTGCCAGCAAGACCCAGGGGGCGAGGACTGAAGCTTTCTTT
cdr3_aa: CASKTQGARTEAFF
j_call: TRBJ1-1
cdr3_length: 14
d_call: TRBD1
v_call: TRBV6-5

cdr3_nt: TGTGCCAGCAGTCCCGTGGCCAATCAGCCCCAGCATTTT
cdr3_aa: CASSPVANQPQHF
j_call: TRBJ1-5
cdr3_length: 13
d_call: .
v_call: TRBV6-6

cdr3_nt: TGCGCCAGCAGCCCAGGGGGCGAAAGTGAAAAACTGTTTTTT
cdr3_aa: CASSPGGESEKLFF
j_call: TRBJ1-4
cdr3_length: 14
d_call: TRBD1
v_call: TRBV5-1

cdr3_nt: TGTGCCAGCAGTTTATGGGGAAGGGGGCCGGAGGATACGCAGTATTTT
cdr3_aa: CASSLWGRGPEDTQYF
j_call: TRBJ2-3
cdr3_length: 16
d_call: TRBD1
v_call: TRBV27

cdr3_nt: TGTGCCAGCAGTTTGCAGGGCTCCTACGAGCAGTACTTC
cdr3_aa: CASSLQGSYEQYF
j_call: TRBJ2-7
cdr3_length: 13
d_call: .
v_call: TRBV27

cdr3_nt: TGTGCCAGCAGTTGGACAGGAAACACTGAAGCTTTCTTT
cdr3_aa: CASSWTGNTEAFF
j_call: TRBJ1-1
cdr3_length: 13
d_call: TRBD1
v_call: TRBV2

cdr3_nt: TGTGCCAGCTCACCTAGGGGACAGATCAATCAGCCCCAGCATTTT
cdr3_aa: CASSPRGQINQPQHF
j_call: TRBJ1-5
cdr3_length: 15
d_call: TRBD1
v_call: TRBV18